The 7 T cell receptor beta chains below all came from one sample that was sequenced in a study of cytomegalovirus exposure and HLA in healthy donors. The data were produced by immunoSEQ multiplex PCR, yet TCRdb's version contains in-frame clones alone and is incomplete. Among about 90,000 clones listed, almost 85% were seen once. Sequences were obtained from PBMCs. All receptors come from a woman between 18 and 29 years old in good health and CMV-seropositive.

The chain uses TRBV30 and TRBJ2-2; D may be TRBD1 (6 bases). Between the trimmed V and J ends, which lost 3 bases and 1 base, there was a span of 9 bases. The CDR3 extends over 14 amino acids. Germline loops: CDR1 GTSNPN, CDR2 SVGIG (reference sequence). The CDR3 loop reads CAWRLTGNTGELFF. The CDR3 region has the DNA TGTGCCTGGAGACTGACAGGGAACACCGGGGAGCTGTTTTTT.

There are a few counts of this clone. The chain recombines TRBV15 with TRBJ1-5; 9 nucleotides line up with TRBD1. With 3 bases clipped from V and 4 bases from J, the junction kept 4 bases outside the gene matches. The CDR3 has 15 residues. Germline values: CDR1 LNHNV, CDR2 YYDKDF (reference sequence). CDR3 DNA: TGTGCCACCAGCAGGGGACAGGGCGGGAATCAGCCCCAGCATTTT. Translated: CATSRGQGGNQPQHF.

V is TRBV15 and J is TRBJ1-2; the match to TRBD1 covers 7 bases. Per the germline V gene, CDR1 is LNHNV and CDR2 is YYDKDF (reference sequence). Germline trimming cut 0 bases from V and 8 bases from J; bases unmatched to any gene: 6. The CDR3 length is 14 residues. Here the CDR3 reads CATSREQGLYGYTF. The CDR3 DNA is TGTGCCACCAGCAGAGAACAGGGGCTATACGGCTACACCTTC.

V gene TRBV10-3 combines with J gene TRBJ2-7; 12 nucleotides align to TRBD2. V gave up 10 bases and J gave up 5 bases; unmatched junction bases: 9. Germline V gene data show CDR1 as ENHRY and CDR2 as SYGVKD. The CDR3 runs to 14 residues. CDR3 nucleotides: TGTGCCACCGCCTCTAGCGGGGGGGCGGACGAGCAGTACTTC. Translated, it gives CATASSGGADEQYF.

J is TRBJ1-4 and V is TRBV6-5, with D perhaps matching TRBD1 (5 bases). The V gene lost 0 bases and the J gene lost 5 bases, with 10 bases spanning the gap. Germline loops: CDR1 MNHEY, CDR2 SVGAGI. The CDR3 runs to 15 residues. CDR3 nucleotide sequence: TGTGCCAGCAGTTACTCTGGCAGGGCGAATGAAAAACTGTTTTTT. Translated, it gives CASSYSGRANEKLFF.

The V and J genes are TRBV2 and TRBJ1-2; 8 bases are a match to TRBD1. This CDR3 is 11 amino acids long. The ends lost 8 bases at V and 8 bases at J; junction bases unmatched: 4. CDR1 and CDR2 from the germline V gene are SNHLY and FYNNEI. CDR3 coding DNA: TGTGCCAGCCAGGGGGCGGGGGGCTACACCTTC. Translation gives CASQGAGGYTF. Full variable domain (missing parts from reference TRBV2 and TRBJ1-2): EPEVTQTPSHQVTQMGQEVILRCVPISNHLYFYWYRQILGQKVEFLVSFYNNEISEKSEIFDDQFSVERPDGSNFTLKIRSTKLEDSAMYFCASQGAGGYTFGSGTRLTVV.

This clone showed up just a few times. J is TRBJ2-7 and V is TRBV28; D is unclear. The V end was cut by 6 bases, the J end by 0 bases, with 12 bases between. The CDR3 runs 14 residues. Per germline, CDR1 MDHEN and CDR2 SYDVKM. Written as DNA, the CDR3 is TGTGCCAGCAGGTATCGCGCGAGCTCCTACGAGCAGTACTTC. It encodes CASRYRASSYEQYF.